The text below deals with one TCR beta chain. Seattle patient enrollment occurred during active infection, with longitudinal follow-up thereafter. The germline CDR1 and CDR2 sequences are SEHNR and FQNEAQ (reference sequence). This CDR3 has 16 residues. V was clipped by 3 bases and J by 3 bases, with 15 bases between them. This sample stems from a study of blood T cell repertoires in COVID-19. Study in general: Samples representing acute and convalescent COVID-19 were sourced from the United States, Italy and Spain. PBMCs, B-cell-depleted T cells, or T cells provided the cDNA or gDNA that made up the material.

Original analysis: By means of reference gene primer amplification, nucleated cell counts were estimated. Using immunoSEQ multiplex PCR, the repertoire was profiled, and TCRdb retains in-frame clones only, with some absent. V and J calls and clone size are those listed in that table; D and trimming were worked out from the DNA. The repertoire holds some 300,000 clones, with roughly 89% as singletons. The material sequenced was peripheral blood. This receptor was identified in a woman in her thirties or forties with COVID-19, enrolled during active disease. This sequence joins TRBV7-9 and TRBJ1-5, with D possibly TRBD1 on 6 matching bases. The DNA of the CDR3 is TGTGCCAGCAGCTTCTTCGGACAGTCCTCCAATCAGCCCCAGCATTTT. Protein product: CASSFFGQSSNQPQHF.